This T cell receptor beta chain came from a study of OX40 agonist ivuxolimab in advanced cancers. On the study more broadly: Patients receiving dose escalation had hepatocellular carcinoma, melanoma, renal cell or head and neck cancer.

A note on this clone: Other DNA sequences within the sample encode an identical CDR3.

Method: immunoSEQ multiplex PCR; TCRdb's copy keeps in-frame clones and lacks some. Here the sample spans 90,000 or so clones, more than 80% being singletons. This CDR3 comprises 13 residues. Germline lookup yields CDR1 MNHNY and CDR2 SVGAGI (reference sequence). V was trimmed by 3 bases and J by 0 bases, leaving 3 bases between them. The chain employs TRBV6-6 and TRBJ1-5; D is ambiguous. This clonotype was sampled from an adult with an advanced solid tumor such as melanoma, head and neck, liver or kidney cancer. The sequences come from CD4+ or CD8+ T cells sorted from blood, collected in a trial of the OX40 agonist ivuxolimab. CDR3 residues: CASSYGSNQPQHF. The CDR3 coding sequence is TGTGCCAGCAGTTATGGTAGCAATCAGCCCCAGCATTTT.